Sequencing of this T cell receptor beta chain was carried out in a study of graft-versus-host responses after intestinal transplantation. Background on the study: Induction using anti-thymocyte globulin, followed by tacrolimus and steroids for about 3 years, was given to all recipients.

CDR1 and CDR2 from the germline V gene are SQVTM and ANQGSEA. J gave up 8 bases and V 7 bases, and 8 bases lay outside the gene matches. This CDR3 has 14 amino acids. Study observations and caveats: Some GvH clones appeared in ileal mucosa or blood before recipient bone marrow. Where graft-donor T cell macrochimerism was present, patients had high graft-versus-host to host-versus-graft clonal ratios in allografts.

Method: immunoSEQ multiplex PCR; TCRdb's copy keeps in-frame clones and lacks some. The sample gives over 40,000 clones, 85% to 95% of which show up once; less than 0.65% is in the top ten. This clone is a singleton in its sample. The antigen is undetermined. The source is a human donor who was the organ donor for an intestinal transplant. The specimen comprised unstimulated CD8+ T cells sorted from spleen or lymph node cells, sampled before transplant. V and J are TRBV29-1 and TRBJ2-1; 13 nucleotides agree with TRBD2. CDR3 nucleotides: TGCAGCGGGAGTACTAGCGGGGGGGAGGATGAGCAGTTCTTC. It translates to CSGSTSGGEDEQFF.